This entry lists 3 T cell receptor beta chains sequenced from one sample in a study of identical twins. One entry per CDR3 protein results from TCRdb running MiXCR on the 5' RACE reads. The table includes some 760,000 distinct CDR3 sequences, 15% to 20% detected once. These same data were also listed under a study on T cells expressing NK-cell markers.

The specimen sequenced was PBMCs. Every receptor here comes from a woman between 18 and 29 years old in good health.

The chain recombines TRBV5-1 with TRBJ2-7; perhaps TRBD2 as D (6 bases). This CDR3 comprises 12 residues. The V gene's germline CDR1 is SGHRS and CDR2 YFSETQ. Trimming took 3 bases from V and 9 from J, leaving 13 bases between them. CDR3 residues: CASSWDSSGQYF. The CDR3 nucleotides read TGCGCCAGCAGCTGGGACTCCTCCGGGCAGTACTTC.

In its sample, this clonotype was seen a few times. This chain links TRBV12-3 or TRBV12-4 with TRBJ1-5; unclear D gene. The V and J ends lost 3 bases and 4 bases respectively, with 10 bases between them. There are 14 residues in the CDR3. CDR3 coding DNA: TGTGCCAGCAGTTTCGGGTCTGCTAATCAGCCCCAGCATTTT. Residues: CASSFGSANQPQHF.

CDR3 loop: CASRSIDGISNQPQHF. CDR3 in DNA: TGTGCCAGCAGATCAATCGACGGGATAAGCAATCAGCCCCAGCATTTT. The chain joins TRBV6-2 or TRBV6-3 to TRBJ1-5, with unresolved D. Trimming took off 6 bases at V and 1 base at J, with 16 bases between the two ends. This CDR3 is 16 amino acids long. Germline V CDR1 and CDR2: MNHEY, SVGEGT.